Presented here are 5 T cell receptor beta chains from one specimen sequenced in a study of blood T cell repertoires in COVID-19. TCRdb's copy holds only in-frame clones and misses some; the assay was immunoSEQ multiplex PCR. This sample has 250,000 to 300,000 clones; about 87% occur once, and the top ten carry approximately 5.3%. Sequenced: peripheral blood. The receptors shown here come from a woman aged 60-70 years with COVID-19, enrolled during active disease.

The chain employs TRBV29-1 and TRBJ2-7, with TRBD1 identical over 9 bases. Unmatched junction bases numbered 13, after V lost 7 bases and J lost 3 bases. Germline V lookup: CDR1 SQVTM, CDR2 ANQGSEA. The CDR3 loop spans 15 amino acids. CDR3 sequence reads: CSAEIGQGMNYEQYF. The CDR3 DNA is TGCAGCGCCGAGATAGGACAGGGGATGAACTACGAGCAGTACTTC.

The V and J genes are TRBV27 and TRBJ2-1; 14 nucleotides match TRBD2. Looked up from germline, CDR1 is MNHEY and CDR2 is SMNVEV (reference sequence). The CDR3 totals 17 residues. Unmatched junction bases numbered 11, after V lost 5 bases and J lost 8 bases. The CDR3: CASSPSRLAGGHHEQFF. Here the CDR3 DNA reads TGTGCCAGCAGTCCTTCACGACTAGCGGGAGGGCATCATGAGCAGTTCTTC.

Here the CDR3 reads CASSSPTGANTQYF. The CDR3 DNA reads as TGTGCCAGTAGTTCTCCGACAGGGGCAAATACGCAGTATTTT. The chain joins TRBV19 to TRBJ2-3; TRBD1 aligns across 8 bases. This CDR3 comprises 14 residues. Germline loops: CDR1 LNHDA, CDR2 SQIVND (reference sequence). Trimming at V came to 5 bases and at J to 7 bases, leaving 8 bases not matched to a gene.

This chain connects TRBV7-2 to TRBJ1-4, with D maybe TRBD1 (5 bases). V gave up 5 bases and J gave up 11 bases, with 18 bases separating them. CDR3 size: 14 residues. Germline V CDR1 and CDR2: SGHTA, FQGNSA. In DNA, the CDR3 is TGTGCCAGCAGCCTATTGGGAGGGGAATTGAAACTGTTTTTT. This codes for CASSLLGGELKLFF. The full variable domain, in which reference TRBV7-2 and TRBJ1-4 provide the parts outside the CDR3, is GAGVSQSPSNKVTEKGKDVELRCDPISGHTALYWYRQSLGQGLEFLIYFQGNSAPDKSGLPSDRFSAERTGGSVSTLTIQRTQQEDSAVYLCASSLLGGELKLFFGSGTQLSVL.

The chain links TRBV2 to TRBJ2-3; D is ambiguous. V was clipped by 4 bases and J by 3 bases, with 8 bases between them. The germline CDR1 and CDR2 sequences are SNHLY and FYNNEI. The CDR3 length is 13 residues. In DNA, the CDR3 is TGTGCCAGCAGTGGGGCCCAAACAGATACGCAGTATTTT. It encodes CASSGAQTDTQYF.